This T cell receptor beta chain emerged from a study of blood T cell repertoires in COVID-19. About the research overall: COVID-19 samples, acute and convalescent, were from the United States, Italy and Spain. T cells, B-cell-depleted T cells, or PBMCs supplied cDNA or gDNA.

In the original processing: It was from reference gene primer amplification that nucleated cell counts were estimated. Only in-frame clones appear in the TCRdb table, and some are missing; sequencing was by immunoSEQ multiplex PCR. V, J and clone size were drawn from that table, and D and trimming were deduced from the DNA. The top ten hold 25% to 35% of the sample, which has about 59,000 clones, under 90% seen once. The CDR3 runs 13 residues. V dropped 5 bases and J dropped 2 bases, with 8 bases sitting between them. Per germline, CDR1 SGHVS and CDR2 FQNEAQ. The gene calls are TRBV7-8 and TRBJ2-3, with TRBD2 as a possible D gene (5 bases). This clonotype was obtained from an elderly woman with active or convalescent COVID-19. The specimen was peripheral blood. This CDR3 is CASSPTNTDTQYF. The CDR3 DNA reads as TGTGCCAGCAGCCCGACTAACACAGATACGCAGTATTTT.